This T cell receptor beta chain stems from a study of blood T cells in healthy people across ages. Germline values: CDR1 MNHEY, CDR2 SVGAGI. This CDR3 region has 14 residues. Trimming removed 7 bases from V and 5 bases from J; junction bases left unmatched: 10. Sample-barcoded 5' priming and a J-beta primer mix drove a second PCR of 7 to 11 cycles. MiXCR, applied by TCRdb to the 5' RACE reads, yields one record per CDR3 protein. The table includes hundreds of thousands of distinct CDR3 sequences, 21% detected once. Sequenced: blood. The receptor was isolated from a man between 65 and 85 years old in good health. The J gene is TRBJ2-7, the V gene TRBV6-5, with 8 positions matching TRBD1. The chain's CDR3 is CASTSDRGSHEQYF. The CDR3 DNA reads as TGTGCCAGCACTTCAGACAGGGGAAGCCACGAGCAGTACTTC.